The T cell receptor (beta chain) described here comes from a study of early T cells in non-severe SARS-CoV-2 infection. Overall study results and limits: Private and CD4 specificities were missed by VDJdb matching, which favored anti-spike CD8 responses.

A word on this clonotype: Its antigen is unidentified.

From germline, CDR1 is SGHRS and CDR2 YFSETQ. The CDR3 is 12 amino acids. Trimming took off 4 bases at V and 5 bases at J, with 7 bases between the two ends. Researchers tagged individual cDNA molecules with unique molecular identifiers. TCRdb reanalysed the 5' RACE reads using MiXCR and keeps one entry per CDR3 protein. The table shows approximately 56,000 distinct CDR3 sequences, with around 16% occurring only once. This clonotype originated in an adult who was a healthcare worker with PCR-confirmed SARS-CoV-2 infection or an uninfected control (not recorded which). The sequencing used whole blood, collected at baseline. The V gene is TRBV5-1, the J gene TRBJ2-1; no firm D call. The DNA for the CDR3 is TGCGCCAGCAGCCAACAGAACAATGAGCAGTTCTTC. This gives the protein CASSQQNNEQFF.